Shown below are 2 T cell receptor beta chains from a single sample sequenced in a study of monozygotic twins with cystic fibrosis. The data were produced by immunoSEQ multiplex PCR, yet TCRdb's version contains in-frame clones alone and is incomplete. The table has under 30,000 clones, about nine tenths seen once. Sample: blood. Receptors were obtained from a girl under 10 years old with cystic fibrosis.

This clone was observed a few times. Written as DNA, the CDR3 is TGTGCCAGGGGATACAATGAGCAGTTCTTC. Translation gives CARGYNEQFF. The genes are TRBV2 and TRBJ2-1; D uncertain. V dropped 9 bases and J dropped 4 bases, with 4 bases sitting between them. Germline loops: CDR1 SNHLY, CDR2 FYNNEI. The CDR3 has 10 amino acids.

The gene calls are TRBV6-5 and TRBJ2-2; the match to TRBD1 covers 8 bases. The CDR3 spans 15 residues. With V trimmed by 7 bases and J by 6 bases, 10 bases remained unmatched. Germline CDR1 MNHEY, CDR2 SVGAGI. The CDR3, as DNA: TGTGCCAGCAAAGAGACAGGGGTTAATCCCGGGGAGCTGTTTTTT. Its translation: CASKETGVNPGELFF.